Listed here are 23 T cell receptor beta chains from one sample, sequenced in a study of shared clonotypes between healthy human individuals. The naive CD8 fraction comprised CD45RO-negative cells positively selected for CCR7 and excluded terminally differentiated effector memory CD45RA+ cells. Some clones are missing from TCRdb's copy, which holds only in-frame ones; the method was immunoSEQ multiplex PCR. The sample includes about 680,000 clones, about 91% of them seen just once. Source material: naive CD8+ T cells sorted from blood. These receptors all come from a young man in good health.

This clone appeared once. The genes are TRBV5-1 and TRBJ2-1, with D tentatively TRBD2 (6 bases). The CDR3 length is 15 residues. V gave up 1 base and J gave up 7 bases, with 15 bases separating them. CDR1 SGHRS and CDR2 YFSETQ come from the germline V gene. The CDR3, as DNA: TGCGCCAGCAGCTTGTTCTGGGAGGCCGGGAATGAGCAGTTCTTC. Protein sequence: CASSLFWEAGNEQFF.

The rearrangement links TRBV27 to TRBJ2-1; TRBD2 aligns across 10 bases. Losses at the gene ends were 5 bases for V and 4 bases for J; bases not matched to a gene: 5. CDR3 length: 15 residues. The germline gives CDR1 MNHEY, CDR2 SMNVEV (reference sequence). The CDR3, as DNA: TGTGCCAGCAGTCCACTAGCGGGAAATTACAATGAGCAGTTCTTC. Its translation is CASSPLAGNYNEQFF.

This rearrangement joins TRBV13 to TRBJ2-1, with 13 nucleotides matching TRBD2. There are 15 residues in the CDR3. V dropped 5 bases and J dropped 9; count of bases not matched to a gene: 7. In germline, CDR1 is PRHDT, CDR2 FYEKMQ (reference sequence). CDR3 sequence: CASSPGLAGSGEQFF. Here the CDR3 DNA reads TGTGCCAGCAGCCCGGGACTAGCGGGATCGGGTGAGCAGTTCTTC. Combining the CDR3 with reference TRBV13 and TRBJ2-1 gives the whole variable domain AAGVIQSPRHLIKEKRETATLKCYPIPRHDTVYWYQQGPGQDPQFLISFYEKMQSDKGSIPDRFSAQQFSDYHSELNMSSLELGDSALYFCASSPGLAGSGEQFFGPGTRLTVL.

This chain connects TRBV30 to TRBJ2-2; D uncertain. Trimming stripped 7 bases from V and 4 bases from J, with 19 bases between. The CDR3 consists of 15 residues. Germline V gene sequence: CDR1 GTSNPN, CDR2 SVGIG (reference sequence). CDR3 residues: CALSVETAITGELFF. CDR3 in DNA: TGTGCCTTGTCTGTCGAGACGGCTATCACCGGGGAGCTGTTTTTT.

This clone was found a few times. The J gene is TRBJ2-2, the V gene TRBV4-2; D might be TRBD1 (6 bases). This CDR3 is built from 14 residues. V shed 2 bases and J shed 3 bases, with 7 bases lying between them. Germline V gene sequence: CDR1 LGHNA, CDR2 YNFKEQ. CDR3 loop: CASSQRQDTGELFF. The CDR3, as DNA: TGTGCCAGCAGCCAACGACAGGACACCGGGGAGCTGTTTTTT.

V gene TRBV18 combines with J gene TRBJ2-1; 7 nucleotides match TRBD2. The CDR3 totals 15 residues. In germline, CDR1 is KGHSH, CDR2 LQKENI. V gave up 3 bases and J gave up 4 bases; unmatched junction bases: 6. CDR3 sequence: CASSPRDYIYNEQFF. CDR3 DNA: TGTGCCAGCTCACCCCGGGACTATATTTACAATGAGCAGTTCTTC.

V gene TRBV14 combines with J gene TRBJ2-2, with 11 bases fitting TRBD2. This CDR3 spans 17 amino acids. V lost 4 bases, J lost 4 bases, and 8 bases stayed unmatched. Germline CDR1 reads SGHDN; CDR2 reads FVKESK. CDR3: CASSPGLAGGPTGELFF. The CDR3 nucleotides read TGTGCCAGCAGCCCTGGGCTAGCGGGAGGACCCACCGGGGAGCTGTTTTTT.

This clone turned up a few times. The chain is built from TRBV25-1 and TRBJ1-5; no firm D call. V lost 5 bases to trimming and J lost 4 bases, with 9 bases between them. There are 13 residues in the CDR3. The germline gives CDR1 MGHDK, CDR2 SYGVNS. DNA for the CDR3: TGTGCCAGCAGTACGTACGGGAATCAGCCCCAGCATTTT. This sequence encodes CASSTYGNQPQHF.

This chain uses TRBV5-4 with TRBJ2-3, with TRBD2 matching 8 bases. The CDR3 covers 16 residues. V lost 0 bases to trimming and J lost 2 bases; unmatched junction nucleotides: 5. The germline CDR1 and CDR2 sequences are SGHNT and YYREEE (reference sequence). The CDR3 reads CASSLGAGRATDTQYF. The CDR3 nucleotides read TGTGCCAGCAGCTTGGGTGCCGGGAGGGCCACAGATACGCAGTATTTT.

V is TRBV27 and J is TRBJ2-1; D uncertain. This CDR3 has 15 residues. Per germline, CDR1 MNHEY and CDR2 SMNVEV (reference sequence). The germline V and J ends were trimmed by 5 bases and 1 base, with 12 bases remaining between them. CDR3 sequence reads: CASSPGMGSYNEQFF. In DNA, the CDR3 is TGTGCCAGCAGTCCTGGCATGGGATCCTACAATGAGCAGTTCTTC.

This chain joins TRBV27 and TRBJ2-5; TRBD1 agrees at 10 bases. Trimming cost V 9 bases and J 2 bases; bases outside gene matches: 12. Germline CDR1 MNHEY, CDR2 SMNVEV (reference sequence). This CDR3 spans 16 amino acids. DNA for the CDR3: TGTGCCAGTACTCCGCAGGGACAGGGGTTACAAGAGACCCAGTACTTC. Amino acid sequence: CASTPQGQGLQETQYF.

The J gene is TRBJ2-7, the V gene TRBV6-1; weak D call: TRBD1 (5 bases). V was pared by 2 bases and J by 4 bases, with 15 bases between. CDR1 is MNHNS and CDR2 is SASEGT in the germline V gene. This CDR3 is 15 amino acids long. The CDR3 nucleotides read TGTGCCAGCAGTGAACTGGACGACAGACGTTACGAGCAGTACTTC. Encoded protein: CASSELDDRRYEQYF.

The V and J genes are TRBV6-6 and TRBJ2-2; TRBD1 or TRBD2 may be the D gene (5 bases each). Germline lookup yields CDR1 MNHNY and CDR2 SVGAGI (reference sequence). The V gene lost 4 bases and the J gene lost 2 bases, with 14 bases spanning the gap. This CDR3 is 16 amino acids long. CDR3 in DNA: TGTGCCAGCAGTTCCCGGGACCCACCTAACACCGGGGAGCTGTTTTTT. Protein product: CASSSRDPPNTGELFF.

This chain joins TRBV18 and TRBJ2-5; 13 nucleotides agree with TRBD2. J was trimmed by 4 bases and V by 3 bases; bases with no gene match: 14. This CDR3 spans 19 amino acids. The V gene's germline CDR1 is KGHSH and CDR2 LQKENI. CDR3 residues: CASSPPPAPGLAGSETQYF. DNA of the CDR3: TGTGCCAGCTCACCGCCGCCAGCCCCGGGACTAGCGGGGTCAGAGACCCAGTACTTC.

The V gene is TRBV6-1, the J gene TRBJ2-5, with D perhaps being TRBD1 or TRBD2 (5 bases each). Germline-derived CDR1 and CDR2 are MNHNS and SASEGT. Trimming took 8 bases from V and 2 from J, leaving 15 bases between them. There are 14 residues in the CDR3. In DNA, the CDR3 is TGTGCCAGCGGGGGAAGACGACGGCAAGAGACCCAGTACTTC. This encodes CASGGRRRQETQYF.

V and J are TRBV14 and TRBJ2-7, with D possibly being TRBD1 (5 bases). Trimming removed 6 bases from V and 4 bases from J, with 10 bases in between. CDR1 and CDR2 from the germline V gene are SGHDN and FVKESK. This CDR3 spans 12 amino acids. This CDR3 is CASRDNTYEQYF. The CDR3 DNA reads TGTGCCAGCAGGGACAATACTTACGAGCAGTACTTC.

This clone was seen just once. The genes are TRBV28 and TRBJ2-7; D is uncertain. Looked up from germline, CDR1 is MDHEN and CDR2 is SYDVKM. The V gene lost 6 bases and the J gene lost 7 bases, with 10 bases spanning the gap. CDR3 length: 11 residues. As DNA, the CDR3 is TGTGCCAGCAGCTACCTCCGGGAGCAGTACTTC. Amino acids: CASSYLREQYF.

The gene calls are TRBV6-6 and TRBJ2-1; TRBD2 matches 7 bases. J was trimmed by 5 bases and V by 5 bases; bases with no gene match: 9. The germline CDR1 and CDR2 sequences are MNHNY and SVGAGI (reference sequence). The CDR3 is made up of 15 amino acids. The CDR3 is CASSPSRERNNEQFF. CDR3 bases: TGTGCCAGCAGTCCTTCGCGGGAGAGAAACAATGAGCAGTTCTTC.

The CDR3 nucleotides are TGTGCCAGCAGTGATCGGCCAGGGATTTACGAGCAGTACTTC. Its translation is CASSDRPGIYEQYF. The V call is TRBV6-1, the J call TRBJ2-7; D is perhaps TRBD1 (5 bases). The CDR3 totals 14 residues. Per germline, CDR1 MNHNS and CDR2 SASEGT. The ends were cut back, 3 bases at V and 4 bases at J, with 13 bases in the middle.

V gene TRBV5-6 combines with J gene TRBJ1-5; D might be TRBD1 (5 bases). V lost 2 bases and J lost 7, with 16 bases in between. Per the germline V gene, CDR1 is SGHDT and CDR2 is YYEEEE. CDR3 length equals 15 residues. The chain's CDR3 is CASSFFAGSRQPQHF. DNA for the CDR3: TGTGCCAGCAGCTTTTTTGCAGGGTCTAGGCAGCCCCAGCATTTT.

V usage is TRBV4-1 and J usage is TRBJ2-5; D uncertain. V was clipped by 0 bases and J by 5 bases, with 13 bases between them. In germline, CDR1 is MGHRA, CDR2 YSYEKL. The CDR3 contains 15 residues. The CDR3 spells CASSQDQLPGETQYF. CDR3 DNA: TGCGCCAGCAGCCAAGATCAGCTTCCGGGTGAGACCCAGTACTTC.

This chain links TRBV29-1 with TRBJ2-1, with 7 bases aligning to TRBD1. V shed 7 bases, J shed 3 bases, and the junction held 6 bases outside the gene matches. CDR3 size: 13 residues. CDR1 is SQVTM, CDR2 ANQGSEA, per germline. The CDR3 spells CSGTGQNYNEQFF. The DNA of the CDR3 is TGCAGCGGAACGGGACAGAACTACAATGAGCAGTTCTTC.

This clone was seen only once. The chain links TRBV12-5 to TRBJ2-1; TRBD1 might be the D (5 bases). Germline loops: CDR1 LGHNT, CDR2 FRNRAP. CDR3 length: 16 amino acids. Trimming took 2 bases from V and 2 from J, leaving 13 bases between them. The CDR3 nucleotides read TGTGCTAGTGGTTTGTGGAATGGACATCCCTACAATGAGCAGTTCTTC. The encoded protein is CASGLWNGHPYNEQFF. The full variable domain, rest sourced from reference TRBV12-5 and TRBJ2-1, is DARVTQTPRHKVTEMGQEVTMRCQPILGHNTVFWYRQTMMQGLELLAYFRNRAPLDDSGMPKDRFSAEMPDATLATLKIQPSEPRDSAVYFCASGLWNGHPYNEQFFGPGTRLTVL.